This paragraph covers one T cell receptor (beta chain) sequence. The identical CDR3 is also encoded by other nucleotide sequences in the sample. The data derive from a study of Ad26.COV2.S vaccination and SARS-CoV-2 variants. Study as a whole: By the intramuscular route, Ad26.COV2.S was given once, or twice 56 days apart.

Trimming pared 2 bases from V and 2 bases from J, leaving 6 bases between. This CDR3 is built from 13 residues. Germline CDR1 is MNHNS and CDR2 is SASEGT. Libraries were prepared by immunoSEQ multiplex PCR; TCRdb keeps only in-frame clonotypes and omits some of them. Among 510,000 or so clones listed, around 88% were seen once. Treatment meaning: 19 received Ad26.COV2.S at low or high dose, single or two shots; 5 received placebo; per-sample allocation not given. Sample collection was performed on day 63 after the first vaccine or placebo injection. V usage is TRBV6-1 and J usage is TRBJ1-2; tentative D call: TRBD1 (5 bases). The receptor comes from a person aged 18 to 59 who received the Ad26.COV2.S COVID-19 vaccine or a placebo. The material sequenced was peripheral blood, taken in a trial of Ad26.COV2.S vaccine versus placebo. The CDR3 DNA follows: TGTGCCAGCAGTGAACAGGGCAACTATGGCTACACCTTC. It yields the protein CASSEQGNYGYTF.